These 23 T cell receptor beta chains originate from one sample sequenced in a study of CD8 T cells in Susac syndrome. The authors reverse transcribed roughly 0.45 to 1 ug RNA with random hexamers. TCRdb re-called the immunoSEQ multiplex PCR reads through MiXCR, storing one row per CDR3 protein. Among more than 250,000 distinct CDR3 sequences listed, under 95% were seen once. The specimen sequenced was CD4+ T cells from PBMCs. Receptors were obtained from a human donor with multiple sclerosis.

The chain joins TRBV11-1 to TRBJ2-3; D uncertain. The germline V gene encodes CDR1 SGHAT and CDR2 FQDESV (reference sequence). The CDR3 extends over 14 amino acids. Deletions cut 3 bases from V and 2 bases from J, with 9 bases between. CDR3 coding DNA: TGTGCCAGCAGCTTTAGTGGGGACACAGATACGCAGTATTTT. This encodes CASSFSGDTDTQYF.

CDR3 bases: TGTGCCAGCTCCAAACAGGGCACCGGGGAGCTGTTTTTT. It specifies CASSKQGTGELFF. The chain employs TRBV27 and TRBJ2-2; D perhaps matches TRBD1 (6 bases). CDR3 length: 13 residues. The V gene lost 8 bases and the J gene lost 4 bases, with 11 bases spanning the gap. Germline CDR1 MNHEY, CDR2 SMNVEV (reference sequence).

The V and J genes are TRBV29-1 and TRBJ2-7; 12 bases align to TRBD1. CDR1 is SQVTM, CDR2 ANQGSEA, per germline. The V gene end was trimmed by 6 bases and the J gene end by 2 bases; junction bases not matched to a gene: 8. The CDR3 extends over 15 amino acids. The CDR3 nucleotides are TGCAGCGTAGCCCTTGGGACAGGGGGCACCTACGAGCAGTACTTC. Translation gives CSVALGTGGTYEQYF.

CDR3 DNA: TGTGCCAGTAGACCTCTACAGGGGAGGAGACCGATGAACACTGAAGCTTTCTTT. Translated, it gives CASRPLQGRRPMNTEAFF. This rearrangement joins TRBV19 to TRBJ1-1; 7 nucleotides line up with TRBD1. The CDR3 is 18 residues long. Germline V gives CDR1 LNHDA, CDR2 SQIVND (reference sequence). After removal of 6 bases from V and 0 bases from J, the junction contained 16 bases not matched to a gene.

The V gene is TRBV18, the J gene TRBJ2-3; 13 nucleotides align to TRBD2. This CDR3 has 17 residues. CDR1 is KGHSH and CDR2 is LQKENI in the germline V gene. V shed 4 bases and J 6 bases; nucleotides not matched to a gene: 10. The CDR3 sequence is CASSRTTSGGPGDTQYF. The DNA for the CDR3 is TGTGCCAGCTCACGAACGACTAGCGGGGGGCCAGGTGATACGCAGTATTTT.

In nucleotides, the CDR3 is TGTGCCAGCAGCCACTGGACAGGTTCCTACGAGCAGTACTTC. It yields the protein CASSHWTGSYEQYF. J is TRBJ2-7 and V is TRBV3-1, with 7 nucleotides matching TRBD1. The CDR3 contains 14 residues. Germline CDR1 reads LGHDT; CDR2 reads YNNKEL (reference sequence). The V and J ends lost 3 bases and 1 base, in that order; junction bases with no gene match: 3.

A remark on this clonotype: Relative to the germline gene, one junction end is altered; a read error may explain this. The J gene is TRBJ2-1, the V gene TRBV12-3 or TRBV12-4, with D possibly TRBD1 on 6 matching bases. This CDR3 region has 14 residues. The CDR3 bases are TGTGCCAGCCGACGGACAGAATCCTTCAATGAGCAGTTCTTC. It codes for CASRRTESFNEQFF.

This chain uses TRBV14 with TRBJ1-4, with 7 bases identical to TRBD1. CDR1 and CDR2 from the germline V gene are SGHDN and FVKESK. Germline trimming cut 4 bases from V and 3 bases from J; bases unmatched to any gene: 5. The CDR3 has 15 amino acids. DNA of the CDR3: TGTGCCAGCAGCCGACAGGGATTGTCTAATGAAAAACTGTTTTTT. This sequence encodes CASSRQGLSNEKLFF.

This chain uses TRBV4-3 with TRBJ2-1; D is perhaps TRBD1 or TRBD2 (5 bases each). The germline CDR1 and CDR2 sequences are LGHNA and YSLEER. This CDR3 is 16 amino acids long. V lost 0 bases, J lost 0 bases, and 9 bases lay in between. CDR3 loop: CASSQDGGSSYNEQFF. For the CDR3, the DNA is TGCGCCAGCAGCCAAGATGGGGGAAGCTCCTACAATGAGCAGTTCTTC.

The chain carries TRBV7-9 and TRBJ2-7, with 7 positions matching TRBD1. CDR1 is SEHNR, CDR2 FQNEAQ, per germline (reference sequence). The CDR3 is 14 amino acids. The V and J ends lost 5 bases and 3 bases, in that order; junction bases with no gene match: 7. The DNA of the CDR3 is TGTGCCAGCAGCCAACCCGGGACAGTCTACGAGCAGTACTTC. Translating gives CASSQPGTVYEQYF.

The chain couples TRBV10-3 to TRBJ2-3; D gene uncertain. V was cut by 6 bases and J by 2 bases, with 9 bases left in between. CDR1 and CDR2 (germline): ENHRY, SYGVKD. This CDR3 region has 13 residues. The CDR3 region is CAISDRSTDTQYF. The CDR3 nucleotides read TGTGCCATCAGCGATAGATCCACAGATACGCAGTATTTT.

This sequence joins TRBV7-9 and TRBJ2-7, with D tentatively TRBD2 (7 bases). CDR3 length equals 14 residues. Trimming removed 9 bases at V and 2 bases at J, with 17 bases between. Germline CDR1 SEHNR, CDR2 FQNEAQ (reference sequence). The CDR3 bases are TGTGCCAGTTCCTCTTTAGGGGGGGCCTACGAGCAGTACTTC. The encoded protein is CASSSLGGAYEQYF.

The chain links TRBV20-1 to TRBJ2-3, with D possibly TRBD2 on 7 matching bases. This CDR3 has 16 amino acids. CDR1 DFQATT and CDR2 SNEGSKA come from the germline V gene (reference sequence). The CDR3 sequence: CRAAGAVGGSTDTQYF. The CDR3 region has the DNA TGCAGAGCTGCGGGAGCTGTAGGGGGAAGCACAGATACGCAGTATTTT.

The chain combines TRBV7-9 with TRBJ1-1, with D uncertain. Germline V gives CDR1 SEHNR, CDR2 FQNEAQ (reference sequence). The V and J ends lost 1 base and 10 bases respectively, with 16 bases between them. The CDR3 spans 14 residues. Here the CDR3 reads CASSLVSVFRGAFF. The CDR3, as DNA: TGTGCCAGCAGCTTAGTTAGCGTGTTTCGAGGAGCTTTCTTT.

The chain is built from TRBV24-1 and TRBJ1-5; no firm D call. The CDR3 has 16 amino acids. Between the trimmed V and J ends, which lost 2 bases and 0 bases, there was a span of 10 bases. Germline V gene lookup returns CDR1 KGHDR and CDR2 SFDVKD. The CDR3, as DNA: TGTGCCACCAGTGATTCGGCAGGTAGTAGCAATCAGCCCCAGCATTTT. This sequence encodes CATSDSAGSSNQPQHF.

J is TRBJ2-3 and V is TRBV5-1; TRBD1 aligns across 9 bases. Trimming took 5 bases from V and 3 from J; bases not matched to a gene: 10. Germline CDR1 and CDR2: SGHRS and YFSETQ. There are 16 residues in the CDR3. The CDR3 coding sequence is TGCGCCAGCAGGGCGGGACAGGGTTTCTCTACAGATACGCAGTATTTT. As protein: CASRAGQGFSTDTQYF.

The CDR3 nucleotides are TGCGCCAGCAGTCAAAATGGACTAGCGGGCCCCTCGGTGGGCGGTGAGCAGTTCTTC. This gives the protein CASSQNGLAGPSVGGEQFF. V usage is TRBV23-1 and J usage is TRBJ2-1; 11 bases agree with TRBD2. TRBV23-1 has ORF status, its function being uncertain. CDR3 length equals 19 residues. V gave up 2 bases and J gave up 9 bases; unmatched junction bases: 18.

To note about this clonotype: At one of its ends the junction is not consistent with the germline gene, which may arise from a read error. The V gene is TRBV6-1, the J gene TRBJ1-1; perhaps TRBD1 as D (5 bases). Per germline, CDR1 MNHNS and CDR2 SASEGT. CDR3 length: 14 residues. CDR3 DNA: TGTGCCAGCAGTGGGAGGGGTCGGAACCCTGAAGCTTTCTTT. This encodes CASSGRGRNPEAFF.

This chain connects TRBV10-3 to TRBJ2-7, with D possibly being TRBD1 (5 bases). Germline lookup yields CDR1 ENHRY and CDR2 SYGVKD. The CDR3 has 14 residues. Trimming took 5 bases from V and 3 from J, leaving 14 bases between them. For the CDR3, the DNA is TGTGCCATCAGTTTGCAGGGTATGGGCTACGAGCAGTACTTC. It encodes CAISLQGMGYEQYF.

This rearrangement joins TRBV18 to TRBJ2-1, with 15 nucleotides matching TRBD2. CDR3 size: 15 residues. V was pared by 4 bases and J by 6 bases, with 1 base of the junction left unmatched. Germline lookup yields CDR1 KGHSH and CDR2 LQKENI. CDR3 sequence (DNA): TGTGCCAGCTCACAGGGACTAGCGGGGGGCAATGAGCAGTTCTTC. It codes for CASSQGLAGGNEQFF.

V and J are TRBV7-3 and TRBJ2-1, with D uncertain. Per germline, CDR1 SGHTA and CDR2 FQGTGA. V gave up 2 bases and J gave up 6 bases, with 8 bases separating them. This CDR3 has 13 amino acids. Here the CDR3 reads CASSLSPTNEQFF. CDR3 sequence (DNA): TGTGCCAGCAGCTTATCGCCGACCAATGAGCAGTTCTTC.

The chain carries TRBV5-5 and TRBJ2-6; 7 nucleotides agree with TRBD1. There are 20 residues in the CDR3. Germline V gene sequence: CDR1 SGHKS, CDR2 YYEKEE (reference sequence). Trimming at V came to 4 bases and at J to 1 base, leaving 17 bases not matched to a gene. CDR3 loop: CASSRGQFESPLSGANVLTF. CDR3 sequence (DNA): TGTGCCAGCAGCCGGGGACAGTTCGAGTCCCCTCTATCTGGGGCCAACGTCCTGACTTTC. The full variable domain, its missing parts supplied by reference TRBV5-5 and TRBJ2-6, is DAGVTQSPTHLIKTRGQQVTLRCSPISGHKSVSWYQQVLGQGPQFIFQYYEKEERGRGNFPDRFSARQFPNYSSELNVNALLLGDSALYLCASSRGQFESPLSGANVLTFGAGSRLTVL.

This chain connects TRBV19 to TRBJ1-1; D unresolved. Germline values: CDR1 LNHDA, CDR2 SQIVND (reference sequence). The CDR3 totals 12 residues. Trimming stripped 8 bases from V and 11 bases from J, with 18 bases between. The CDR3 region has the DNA TGTGCCAGTTCCTTGGGCACGCGGCCGGCTTTCTTT. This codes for CASSLGTRPAFF.